The rows below give T cell receptor beta chains drawn from one sample of a study of blood T cells in healthy people across ages. Via MiXCR, TCRdb re-called the 5' RACE reads, giving one row per CDR3 protein. Of hundreds of thousands of distinct CDR3 sequences in the sample, nearly 60% are singletons; the top ten hold around 22%. The material sequenced was blood. All receptors come from a man aged 30 to 39 in good health. Both conserved end residues are part of each CDR3. A D gene is named only where the DNA matches it firmly. The listing skips clone size in some rows; elsewhere it reads once, few, many or a size class.

.	.	TRBJ2-3	TRBV14	CASSVVRADTQYF	TGTGCCAGCAGCGTTGTGAGGGCAGATACGCAGTATTTT
TRBD2	.	TRBJ2-1	TRBV29-1	CSVRGLAGYNEQFF	TGCAGCGTCCGAGGACTAGCGGGTTACAATGAGCAGTTCTTC
.	.	TRBJ2-1	TRBV15	CATSRDLQYQETQFF	TGTGCCACCAGCAGAGATCTCCAGTACCAAGAGACCCAGTTCTTC
.	.	TRBJ2-5	TRBV24-1	CATTPWAQYF	TGTGCCACTACCCCATGGGCCCAGTACTTC
TRBD1	.	TRBJ1-6	TRBV7-9	CASSLARDSYSPLHF	TGTGCCAGCAGCTTAGCTCGGGACAGTTATTCACCCCTCCACTTT
.	few	TRBJ2-3	TRBV20-1	CSASTPEERFTDTQYF	TGCAGTGCTAGTACCCCCGAGGAGCGGTTCACAGATACGCAGTATTTT
TRBD1	.	TRBJ2-7	TRBV25-1	CASSLTGGWEEQYF	TGTGCCAGCAGTTTGACAGGGGGCTGGGAAGAGCAGTACTTC
TRBD2	few	TRBJ2-7	TRBV7-9	CASSLTSGPLSWGQYF	TGTGCCAGCAGCTTGACTAGCGGGCCACTCAGCTGGGGGCAGTACTTC
TRBD1	.	TRBJ1-2	TRBV4-3	CASSQEFAGQGDGYTF	TGCGCCAGCAGCCAAGAGTTTGCTGGACAGGGGGACGGCTACACCTTC
TRBD2	.	TRBJ2-1	TRBV27	CASSLGGERDEQFF	TGTGCCAGCAGTTTAGGGGGGGAACGGGATGAGCAGTTCTTC
TRBD2	.	TRBJ2-3	TRBV12-3/TRBV12-4	CASRLAGALSTDTQYF	TGTGCCAGCAGGCTAGCGGGGGCCCTAAGCACAGATACGCAGTATTTT
TRBD2	.	TRBJ2-7	TRBV4-3	CASSPGSGSAYEQYF	TGCGCCAGCAGTCCCGGTAGCGGGTCCGCTTACGAGCAGTACTTC
TRBD1	.	TRBJ1-2	TRBV28	CASSFAGGGYTF	TGTGCCAGCAGTTTCGCAGGGGGCGGCTACACCTTC
.	.	TRBJ1-3	TRBV29-1	CSGGEPSGNTIYF	TGCAGCGGTGGGGAGCCCTCTGGAAACACCATATATTTT
TRBD2	few	TRBJ2-7	TRBV6-2/TRBV6-3	CASSFGLAGVYEQYF	TGTGCCAGCAGTTTTGGGCTAGCGGGAGTTTACGAGCAGTACTTC
TRBD2	.	TRBJ2-1	TRBV30	CAWSTGLADNEQFF	TGTGCCTGGAGTACGGGACTAGCGGACAATGAGCAGTTCTTC
.	.	TRBJ2-7	TRBV10-3	CAIRGQGDNEQYF	TGTGCCATCAGGGGGCAGGGAGACAACGAGCAGTACTTC
.	.	TRBJ1-1	TRBV10-1	CASSEYLGIAEAFF	TGCGCCAGCAGTGAATATTTGGGGATCGCTGAAGCTTTCTTT
TRBD2	few	TRBJ2-1	TRBV9	CASSVDTSGRDEQFF	TGTGCCAGCAGCGTAGACACTAGCGGTCGAGATGAGCAGTTCTTC
.	few	TRBJ1-2	TRBV6-2/TRBV6-3	CASSYSVSRSGYTF	TGTGCCAGCAGTTACTCGGTCAGCAGGAGTGGCTACACCTTC
.	.	TRBJ1-2	TRBV7-8	CASSLRPYRDYGYTF	TGTGCCAGCAGTTTACGGCCTTACCGGGACTATGGCTACACCTTC
.	.	TRBJ1-2	TRBV12-3/TRBV12-4	CASRAQDFGGYTF	TGTGCCAGCAGAGCACAGGATTTCGGTGGCTACACCTTC
.	.	TRBJ2-6	TRBV28	CASSSAIYGANVLTF	TGTGCCAGCAGCTCCGCAATTTATGGGGCCAACGTCCTGACTTTC
TRBD1	.	TRBJ1-2	TRBV27	CASRKEQGVVTRGYTF	TGTGCCAGCAGGAAGGAGCAGGGGGTTGTTACAAGGGGCTACACCTTC
TRBD2	.	TRBJ2-1	TRBV12-3/TRBV12-4	CASSQTSGVEQFF	TGTGCCAGCAGCCAGACTAGCGGGGTAGAGCAGTTCTTC
TRBD2	.	TRBJ2-1	TRBV9	CASSGAGTSFYNEQFF	TGTGCCAGCAGCGGGGCCGGGACTAGCTTTTACAATGAGCAGTTCTTC
TRBD1	few	TRBJ2-7	TRBV10-3	CAITGTGAYEQYF	TGTGCCATCACCGGGACAGGAGCCTACGAGCAGTACTTC
.	.	TRBJ2-7	TRBV15	CATSREGRTPREEQYF	TGTGCCACCAGCAGAGAAGGCAGGACACCTCGGGAGGAGCAGTACTTC
TRBD2	.	TRBJ2-1	TRBV29-1	CSVARDYQNNEQFF	TGCAGCGTCGCCCGGGACTACCAGAACAATGAGCAGTTCTTC
TRBD1	few	TRBJ2-1	TRBV6-6	CASSYFAGTGNEQFF	TGTGCCAGCAGTTATTTCGCCGGGACAGGTAATGAGCAGTTCTTC
.	few	TRBJ2-1	TRBV7-3	CASSLLGPLGSNEQFF	TGTGCCAGCAGCTTACTGGGACCCCTGGGCAGTAATGAGCAGTTCTTC
.	few	TRBJ1-2	TRBV2	CASSSMGYGYTF	TGTGCCAGCAGTTCCATGGGCTATGGCTACACCTTC
.	.	TRBJ2-1	TRBV7-2	CASSLMGRTGLSGNEQFF	TGTGCCAGCAGCTTGATGGGGAGAACTGGACTATCCGGAAATGAGCAGTTCTTC
.	.	TRBJ2-7	TRBV12-3/TRBV12-4	CASSTIWGSYEQYF	TGTGCCAGCAGTACTATCTGGGGGTCCTACGAGCAGTACTTC
.	few	TRBJ2-5	TRBV6-2/TRBV6-3	CASSPTTKQETQYF	TGTGCCAGCAGCCCGACGACAAAGCAAGAGACCCAGTACTTC
TRBD2	few	TRBJ2-3	TRBV7-2	CASSSGAGAMTDTQYF	TGTGCCAGCAGTTCCGGAGCGGGAGCAATGACAGATACGCAGTATTTT
.	.	TRBJ2-1	TRBV29-1	CSVDLGYNEQFF	TGCAGCGTTGACCTGGGATACAATGAGCAGTTCTTC
.	.	TRBJ2-7	TRBV4-3	CASSQFLGSEEQYF	TGCGCCAGCAGCCAATTTCTGGGTTCCGAGGAGCAGTACTTC
.	few	TRBJ2-7	TRBV20-1	CSAKGNEQYF	TGCAGTGCTAAAGGGAACGAGCAGTACTTC
.	.	TRBJ1-2	TRBV25-1	CASSGGGSGYTF	TGTGCCAGCAGTGGCGGGGGATCTGGCTACACCTTC
.	.	TRBJ2-5	TRBV9	CASGPRGVGETQYF	TGTGCCAGTGGACCCAGGGGGGTTGGGGAGACCCAGTACTTC
.	.	TRBJ1-2	TRBV7-9	CASSLTGPRWGYGYTF	TGTGCCAGCAGCTTAACGGGTCCCCGGTGGGGTTATGGCTACACCTTC
.	.	TRBJ2-2	TRBV6-5	CASSYSNTGELFF	TGTGCCAGCAGTTACTCGAACACCGGGGAGCTGTTTTTT
.	.	TRBJ1-6	TRBV6-6	CASSYRGKHNSPLHF	TGTGCCAGCAGTTACAGGGGAAAGCATAATTCACCCCTCCACTTT
.	once	TRBJ2-3	TRBV13	CASSYIRGGTQYF	TGTGCCAGCAGCTATATACGCGGTGGTACGCAGTATTTT
.	.	TRBJ2-1	TRBV20-1	CNASRRDNEQFF	TGCAATGCTAGTAGGCGGGACAATGAGCAGTTCTTC